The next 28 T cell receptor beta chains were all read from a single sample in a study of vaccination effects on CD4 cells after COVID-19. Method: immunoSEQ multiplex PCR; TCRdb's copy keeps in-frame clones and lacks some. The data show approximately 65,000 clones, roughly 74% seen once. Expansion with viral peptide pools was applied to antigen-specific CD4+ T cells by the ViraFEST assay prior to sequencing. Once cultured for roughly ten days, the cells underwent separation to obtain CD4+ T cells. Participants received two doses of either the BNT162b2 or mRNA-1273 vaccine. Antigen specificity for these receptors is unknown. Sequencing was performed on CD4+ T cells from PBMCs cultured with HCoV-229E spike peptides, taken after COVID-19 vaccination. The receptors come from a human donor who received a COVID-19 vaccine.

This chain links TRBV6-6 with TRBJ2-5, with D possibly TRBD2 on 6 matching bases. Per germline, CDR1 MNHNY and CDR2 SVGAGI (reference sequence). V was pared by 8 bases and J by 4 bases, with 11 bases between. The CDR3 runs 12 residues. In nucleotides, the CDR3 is TGTGCCAGCCCGGGACTTCGAGAGACCCAGTACTTC. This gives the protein CASPGLRETQYF.

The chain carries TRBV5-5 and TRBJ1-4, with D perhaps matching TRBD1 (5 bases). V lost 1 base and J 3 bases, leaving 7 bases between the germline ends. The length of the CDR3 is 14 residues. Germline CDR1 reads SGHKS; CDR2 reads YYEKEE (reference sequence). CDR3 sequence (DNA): TGTGCCAGCAGCTTGTCGACAGCTAATGAAAAACTGTTTTTT. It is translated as CASSLSTANEKLFF.

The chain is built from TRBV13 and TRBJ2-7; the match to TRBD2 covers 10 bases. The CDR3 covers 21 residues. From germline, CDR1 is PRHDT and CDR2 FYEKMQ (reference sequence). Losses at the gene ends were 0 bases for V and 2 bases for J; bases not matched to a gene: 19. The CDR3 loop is CASSLGSWMVAGGRIPYEQYV. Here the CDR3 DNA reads TGTGCCAGCAGCTTAGGTTCCTGGATGGTAGCGGGGGGCCGAATCCCCTACGAGCAGTACGTC.

The CDR3 is CASRPALSRETQYF. CDR3 nucleotide sequence: TGTGCCAGTAGACCGGCTCTCTCTCGGGAGACCCAGTACTTC. The rearrangement links TRBV19 to TRBJ2-5, with unresolved D. Germline V lookup: CDR1 LNHDA, CDR2 SQIVND (reference sequence). The CDR3 has 14 amino acids. The V gene lost 6 bases and the J gene lost 5 bases, with 16 bases spanning the gap.

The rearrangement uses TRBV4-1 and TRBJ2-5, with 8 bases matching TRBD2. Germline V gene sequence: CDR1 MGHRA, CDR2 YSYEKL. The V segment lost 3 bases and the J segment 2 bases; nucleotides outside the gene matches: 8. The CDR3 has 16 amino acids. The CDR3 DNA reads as TGCGCCAGCAGCCATTTGGCGGGGGGCTTTCAAGAGACCCAGTACTTC. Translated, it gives CASSHLAGGFQETQYF.

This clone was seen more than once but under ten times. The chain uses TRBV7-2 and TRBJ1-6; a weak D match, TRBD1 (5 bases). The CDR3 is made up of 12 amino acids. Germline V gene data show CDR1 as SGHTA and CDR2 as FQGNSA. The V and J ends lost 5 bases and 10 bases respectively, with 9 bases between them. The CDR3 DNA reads TGTGCCAGCAGCCCAGGGAACTCACCCCTCCACTTT. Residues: CASSPGNSPLHF.

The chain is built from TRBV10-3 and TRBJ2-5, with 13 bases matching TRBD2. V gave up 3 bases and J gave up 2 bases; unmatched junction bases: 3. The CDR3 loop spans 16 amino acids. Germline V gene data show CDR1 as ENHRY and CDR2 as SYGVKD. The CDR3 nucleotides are TGTGCCATCAGTGACTGGACTAGCGGGGGACAAGAGACCCAGTACTTC. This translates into CAISDWTSGGQETQYF.

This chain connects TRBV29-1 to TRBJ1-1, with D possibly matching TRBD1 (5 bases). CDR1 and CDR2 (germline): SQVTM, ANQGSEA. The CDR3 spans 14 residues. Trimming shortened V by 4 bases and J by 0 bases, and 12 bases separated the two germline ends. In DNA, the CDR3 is TGCAGCGTTGTAAGGGGTTCTATGAACACTGAAGCTTTCTTT. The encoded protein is CSVVRGSMNTEAFF.

This CDR3 is CASSYDRAVSNIQYF. Here the CDR3 DNA reads TGTGCCAGCAGTTACGACAGGGCAGTATCGAACATTCAGTACTTC. The gene calls are TRBV6-6 and TRBJ2-4; TRBD1 matches 7 bases. Germline V CDR1 and CDR2: MNHNY, SVGAGI (reference sequence). The V segment lost 2 bases and the J segment 7 bases; nucleotides outside the gene matches: 8. The CDR3 is made up of 15 amino acids.

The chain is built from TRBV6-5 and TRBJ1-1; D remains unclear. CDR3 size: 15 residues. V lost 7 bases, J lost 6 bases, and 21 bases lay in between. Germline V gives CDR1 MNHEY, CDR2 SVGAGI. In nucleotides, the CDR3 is TGTGCCAGCAACTTGGGCGGGTCCAATAGGGCTGAAGCTTTCTTT. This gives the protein CASNLGGSNRAEAFF.

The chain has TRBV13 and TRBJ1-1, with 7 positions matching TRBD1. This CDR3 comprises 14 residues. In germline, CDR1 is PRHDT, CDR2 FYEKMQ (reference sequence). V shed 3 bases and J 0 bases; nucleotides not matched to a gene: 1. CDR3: CASSLGQMNTEAFF. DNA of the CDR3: TGTGCCAGCAGCTTGGGACAGATGAACACTGAAGCTTTCTTT. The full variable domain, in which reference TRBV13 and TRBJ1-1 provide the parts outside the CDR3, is AAGVIQSPRHLIKEKRETATLKCYPIPRHDTVYWYQQGPGQDPQFLISFYEKMQSDKGSIPDRFSAQQFSDYHSELNMSSLELGDSALYFCASSLGQMNTEAFFGQGTRLTVV.

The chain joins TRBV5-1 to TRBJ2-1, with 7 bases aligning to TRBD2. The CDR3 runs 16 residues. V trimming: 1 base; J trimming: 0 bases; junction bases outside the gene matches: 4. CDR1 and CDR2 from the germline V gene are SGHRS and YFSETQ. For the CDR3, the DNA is TGCGCCAGCAGCTTGAGGCTAGCGGCCTCCTACAATGAGCAGTTCTTC. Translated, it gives CASSLRLAASYNEQFF. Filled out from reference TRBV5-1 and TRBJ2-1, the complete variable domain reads KAGVTQTPRYLIKTRGQQVTLSCSPISGHRSVSWYQQTPGQGLQFLFEYFSETQRNKGNFPGRFSGRQFSNSRSEMNVSTLELGDSALYLCASSLRLAASYNEQFFGPGTRLTVL.

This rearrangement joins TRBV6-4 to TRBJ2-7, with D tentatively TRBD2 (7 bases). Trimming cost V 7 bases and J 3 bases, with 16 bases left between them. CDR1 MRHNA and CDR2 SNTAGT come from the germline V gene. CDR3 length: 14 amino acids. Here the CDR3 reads CASTRGGLFYEQYV. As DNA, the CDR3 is TGTGCCAGCACGAGGGGGGGACTGTTCTACGAGCAGTACGTC.

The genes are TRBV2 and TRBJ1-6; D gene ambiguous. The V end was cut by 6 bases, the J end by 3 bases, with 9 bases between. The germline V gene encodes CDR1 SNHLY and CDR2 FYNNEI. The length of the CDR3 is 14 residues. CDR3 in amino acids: CASRETSYNSPLHF. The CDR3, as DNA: TGTGCCAGCAGGGAAACAAGCTATAATTCACCCCTCCACTTT.

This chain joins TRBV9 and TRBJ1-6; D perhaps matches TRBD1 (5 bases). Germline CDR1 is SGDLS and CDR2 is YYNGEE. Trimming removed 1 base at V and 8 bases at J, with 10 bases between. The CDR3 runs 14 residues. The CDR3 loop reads CASSVLGRDSPLHF. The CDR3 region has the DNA TGTGCCAGCAGCGTACTGGGGCGGGATTCACCCCTCCACTTT.

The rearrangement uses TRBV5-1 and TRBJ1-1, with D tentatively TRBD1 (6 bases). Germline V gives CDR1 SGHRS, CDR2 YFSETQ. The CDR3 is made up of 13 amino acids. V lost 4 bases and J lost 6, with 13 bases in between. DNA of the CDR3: TGCGCCAGCAGCCACGAAACAGGGTCTGAAGCTTTCTTT. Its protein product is CASSHETGSEAFF.

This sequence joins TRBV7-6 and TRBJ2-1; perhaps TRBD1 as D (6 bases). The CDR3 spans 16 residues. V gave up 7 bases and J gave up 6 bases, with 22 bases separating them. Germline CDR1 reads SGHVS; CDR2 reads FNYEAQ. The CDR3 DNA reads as TGTGCCAGCACCAGGGGACCTCTGGTCGACTCCAATGAGCAGTTCTTC. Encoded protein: CASTRGPLVDSNEQFF.

The CDR3 is CASKQGGSYNEQFF. CDR3 DNA sequence: TGTGCCAGCAAGCAGGGGGGATCCTACAATGAGCAGTTCTTC. This chain connects TRBV5-4 to TRBJ2-1, with TRBD1 as a possible D gene (7 bases). CDR1 SGHNT and CDR2 YYREEE come from the germline V gene (reference sequence). This CDR3 contains 14 residues. The germline V and J ends were trimmed by 6 bases and 1 base, with 11 bases remaining between them.

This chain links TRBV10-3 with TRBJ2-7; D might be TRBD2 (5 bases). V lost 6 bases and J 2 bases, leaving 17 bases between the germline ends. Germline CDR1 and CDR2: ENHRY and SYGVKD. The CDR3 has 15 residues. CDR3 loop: CAIRGAPDLTYEQYV. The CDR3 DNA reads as TGTGCCATCAGGGGAGCCCCCGATTTAACCTACGAGCAGTACGTC.

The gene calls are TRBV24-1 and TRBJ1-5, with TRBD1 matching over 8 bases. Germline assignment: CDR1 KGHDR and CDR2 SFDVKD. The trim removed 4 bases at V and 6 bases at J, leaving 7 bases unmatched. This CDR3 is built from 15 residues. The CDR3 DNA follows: TGTGCCACCAGTGAGGGACAGGTTTTGGGTCAGCCCCAGCATTTT. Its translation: CATSEGQVLGQPQHF.

CDR3 DNA sequence: TGTGCCAGCAGCTTAGAACGGCGGGCTGGTACGCAGTATTTT. This gives the protein CASSLERRAGTQYF. The J gene is TRBJ2-3, the V gene TRBV7-2; tentatively, D is TRBD2 (5 bases). V was cut by 1 base and J by 8 bases, with 13 bases left in between. The length of the CDR3 is 14 residues. Germline V gene data show CDR1 as SGHTA and CDR2 as FQGNSA.

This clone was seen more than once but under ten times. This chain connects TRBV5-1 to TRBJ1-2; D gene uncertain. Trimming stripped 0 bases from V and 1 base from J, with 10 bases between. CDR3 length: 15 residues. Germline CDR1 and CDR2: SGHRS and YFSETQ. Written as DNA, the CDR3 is TGCGCCAGCAGCTTGGCTCTCAGTGATAACTATGGCTACACCTTC. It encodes CASSLALSDNYGYTF. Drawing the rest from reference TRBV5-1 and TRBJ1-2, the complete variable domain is KAGVTQTPRYLIKTRGQQVTLSCSPISGHRSVSWYQQTPGQGLQFLFEYFSETQRNKGNFPGRFSGRQFSNSRSEMNVSTLELGDSALYLCASSLALSDNYGYTFGSGTRLTVV.

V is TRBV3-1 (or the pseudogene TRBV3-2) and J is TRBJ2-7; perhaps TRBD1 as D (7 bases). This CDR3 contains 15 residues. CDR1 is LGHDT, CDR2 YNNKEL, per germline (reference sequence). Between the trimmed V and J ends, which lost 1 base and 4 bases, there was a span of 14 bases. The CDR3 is CASSQARRGVYEQYV. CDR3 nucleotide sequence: TGTGCCAGCAGCCAAGCACGCAGGGGGGTATACGAGCAGTACGTC.

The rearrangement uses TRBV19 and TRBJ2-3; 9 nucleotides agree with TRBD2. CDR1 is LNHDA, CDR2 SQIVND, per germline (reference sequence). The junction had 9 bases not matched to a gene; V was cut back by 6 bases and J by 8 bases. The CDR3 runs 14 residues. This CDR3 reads CASRPSGVAGTQYF. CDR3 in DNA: TGTGCCAGTAGGCCTAGCGGGGTGGCCGGTACGCAGTATTTT.

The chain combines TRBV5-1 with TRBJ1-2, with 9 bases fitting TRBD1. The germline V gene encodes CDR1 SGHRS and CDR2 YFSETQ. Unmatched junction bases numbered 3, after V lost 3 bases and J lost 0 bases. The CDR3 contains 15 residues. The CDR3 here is CASSWGQGSNYGYTF. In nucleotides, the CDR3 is TGCGCCAGCAGCTGGGGACAGGGATCTAACTATGGCTACACCTTC.

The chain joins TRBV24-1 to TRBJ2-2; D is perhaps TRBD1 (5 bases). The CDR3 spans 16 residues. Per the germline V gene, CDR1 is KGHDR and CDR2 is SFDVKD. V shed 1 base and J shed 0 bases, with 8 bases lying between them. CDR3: CATSDLGRANTGELFF. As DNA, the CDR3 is TGTGCCACCAGTGATTTAGGCAGGGCGAACACCGGGGAGCTGTTTTTT.

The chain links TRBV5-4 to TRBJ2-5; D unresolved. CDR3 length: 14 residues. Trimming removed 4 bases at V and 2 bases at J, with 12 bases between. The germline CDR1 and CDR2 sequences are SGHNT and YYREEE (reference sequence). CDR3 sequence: CASSPRQVQETQYF. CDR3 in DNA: TGTGCCAGCAGCCCGCGGCAGGTGCAAGAGACCCAGTACTTC. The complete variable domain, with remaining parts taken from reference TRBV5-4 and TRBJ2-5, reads ETGVTQSPTHLIKTRGQQVTLRCSSQSGHNTVSWYQQALGQGPQFIFQYYREEENGRGNFPPRFSGLQFPNYSSELNVNALELDDSALYLCASSPRQVQETQYFGPGTRLLVL.

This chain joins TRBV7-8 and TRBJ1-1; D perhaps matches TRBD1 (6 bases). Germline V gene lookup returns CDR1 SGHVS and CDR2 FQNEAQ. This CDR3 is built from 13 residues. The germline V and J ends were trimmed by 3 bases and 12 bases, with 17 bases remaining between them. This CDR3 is CASSFGQFERSFF. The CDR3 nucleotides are TGTGCCAGCAGCTTCGGACAGTTTGAGAGGTCTTTCTTT.